The 16 T cell receptor beta chains listed next were all sequenced from one sample in a study of shared clonotypes between healthy human individuals. Method: immunoSEQ multiplex PCR; TCRdb's copy keeps in-frame clones and lacks some. The repertoire holds around 1.1 million clones, with roughly 74% as singletons. Sequencing was done on a sample of memory CD4+ T cells from PBMCs. Subset described: CD45RA-negative fraction. These receptors were taken from a man aged 18 to 29 in good health. Some clones in this sample may be carry-over from other donors' samples.

The chain joins TRBV15 to TRBJ1-2; D possibly corresponds to TRBD1 (6 bases). The length of the CDR3 is 16 residues. Germline V CDR1 and CDR2: LNHNV, YYDKDF (reference sequence). The ends were cut back, 0 bases at V and 5 bases at J, with 16 bases in the middle. CDR3 residues: CATSRDGGVSWYGYTF. CDR3 in DNA: TGTGCCACCAGCAGAGATGGGGGCGTCTCTTGGTATGGCTACACCTTC.

The V call is TRBV30, the J call TRBJ2-5; 7 bases align to TRBD1. V shed 5 bases, J shed 5 bases, and the junction held 8 bases outside the gene matches. The V gene's germline CDR1 is GTSNPN and CDR2 SVGIG (reference sequence). The CDR3 has 13 amino acids. CDR3 in DNA: TGTGCCTGGGGGGGAACAGGGGCCGAGACCCAGTACTTC. Its protein product is CAWGGTGAETQYF.

In nucleotides, the CDR3 is TGTGCCAGCAGTCCCCCCGGGACTGAAGCTTTCTTT. This gives the protein CASSPPGTEAFF. V is TRBV28 and J is TRBJ1-1, with D hard to call. This CDR3 is built from 12 residues. The V end was cut by 5 bases, the J end by 5 bases, with 9 bases between. The germline gives CDR1 MDHEN, CDR2 SYDVKM.

As concerns this clone: This clone may be a read error of a much larger clone one base away. Other nucleotide sequences from this sample produce the same CDR3. CDR3 sequence reads: CASSFGVQETQYF. Written as DNA, the CDR3 is TGCGCCAGCAGCTTCGGGGTTCAAGAGACCCAGTACTTC. The rearrangement uses TRBV5-1 and TRBJ2-5, with D possibly TRBD2 on 5 matching bases. The V and J ends lost 2 bases and 2 bases respectively, with 7 bases between them. This CDR3 region has 13 residues. Per the germline V gene, CDR1 is SGHRS and CDR2 is YFSETQ.

This chain links TRBV28 with TRBJ1-2, with TRBD1 matching over 9 bases. Germline V gene sequence: CDR1 MDHEN, CDR2 SYDVKM. The CDR3 length is 15 residues. Trimming took 5 bases from V and 8 from J; bases not matched to a gene: 12. The CDR3 protein is CASSTPPGQGGGYTF. CDR3 sequence (DNA): TGTGCCAGCAGTACCCCCCCGGGACAGGGCGGCGGCTACACCTTC.

The chain recombines TRBV11-3 with TRBJ2-1, with TRBD2 matching over 9 bases. V shed 5 bases and J 7 bases; nucleotides not matched to a gene: 3. Germline assignment: CDR1 SGHNT and CDR2 YENEEA. This CDR3 region has 13 residues. The CDR3 nucleotides read TGTGCCAGCAGCCGCGGGGGGGAGAATGAGCAGTTCTTC. It translates to CASSRGGENEQFF.

The chain recombines TRBV27 with TRBJ2-3, with D possibly matching TRBD1 (6 bases). This CDR3 is 14 amino acids long. V was pared by 5 bases and J by 6 bases, with 15 bases between. Looked up from germline, CDR1 is MNHEY and CDR2 is SMNVEV (reference sequence). DNA for the CDR3: TGTGCCAGCAGTGACAGGCCTCTGAGGGATACGCAGTATTTT. Protein product: CASSDRPLRDTQYF.

J is TRBJ2-4 and V is TRBV28; 9 bases map to TRBD2. The CDR3 has 17 amino acids. Germline CDR1 MDHEN, CDR2 SYDVKM. Germline trimming cut 1 base from V and 1 base from J; bases unmatched to any gene: 5. This CDR3 is CASSLFASGEAKNIQYF. As DNA, the CDR3 is TGTGCCAGCAGTTTATTCGCTAGCGGGGAGGCCAAAAACATTCAGTACTTC.

This chain connects TRBV7-2 to TRBJ2-2; D is perhaps TRBD1 (6 bases). This CDR3 has 15 residues. V lost 6 bases and J 1 base, leaving 12 bases between the germline ends. Per the germline V gene, CDR1 is SGHTA and CDR2 is FQGNSA. CDR3 sequence reads: CASRQDRLNTGELFF. The DNA for the CDR3 is TGTGCCAGCAGGCAAGACAGGCTGAACACCGGGGAGCTGTTTTTT.

This clone was seen only once. This chain connects TRBV11-3 to TRBJ2-5; the D is unclear. Germline V gives CDR1 SGHNT, CDR2 YENEEA. The CDR3 runs 12 residues. V lost 4 bases and J 7 bases, leaving 10 bases between the germline ends. DNA for the CDR3: TGTGCCAGCAGCTCTATATCTGGGACCCAGTACTTC. Amino acids: CASSSISGTQYF.

The chain employs TRBV15 and TRBJ2-1; perhaps TRBD1 as D (5 bases). Germline V lookup: CDR1 LNHNV, CDR2 YYDKDF (reference sequence). The CDR3 has 15 residues. V shed 1 base and J shed 8 bases, with 15 bases lying between them. This CDR3 is CATSRVGQKGDEQFF. The DNA for the CDR3 is TGTGCCACCAGCAGAGTAGGACAAAAAGGAGATGAGCAGTTCTTC.

This rearrangement joins TRBV29-1 to TRBJ1-1, with TRBD1 matching over 8 bases. After removal of 6 bases from V and 0 bases from J, the junction contained 6 bases not matched to a gene. This CDR3 is built from 14 residues. The germline gives CDR1 SQVTM, CDR2 ANQGSEA. CDR3: CSVVDRGLNTEAFF. CDR3 coding DNA: TGCAGCGTCGTTGACAGGGGTCTGAACACTGAAGCTTTCTTT.

The chain employs TRBV28 and TRBJ2-7; TRBD2 aligns across 7 bases. The CDR3 sequence is 15 residues long. From germline, CDR1 is MDHEN and CDR2 SYDVKM. The V segment lost 7 bases and the J segment 0 bases; nucleotides outside the gene matches: 9. The CDR3 bases are TGTGCCAGCACCACATGGGGGGGACTCTCCTACGAGCAGTACTTC. It yields the protein CASTTWGGLSYEQYF.

This clone was observed a single time. The rearrangement joins TRBV4-2 to TRBJ2-6; D gene ambiguous. CDR1 is LGHNA, CDR2 YNFKEQ, per germline. The V and J ends lost 1 base and 2 bases respectively, with 12 bases between them. The CDR3 has 17 amino acids. CDR3 sequence (DNA): TGTGCCAGCAGCCAAGGGCAGGATCCAACTGGGGCCAACGTCCTGACTTTC. It encodes CASSQGQDPTGANVLTF.

The chain has TRBV28 and TRBJ1-2, with a possible D match to TRBD1 (6 bases). CDR3 length: 14 amino acids. Trimming removed 5 bases from V and 4 bases from J, with 14 bases in between. Germline CDR1 MDHEN, CDR2 SYDVKM. The CDR3: CASSREGGLYGYTF. The CDR3 coding sequence is TGTGCCAGCAGTCGTGAGGGGGGTCTCTATGGCTACACCTTC.

V usage is TRBV5-1 and J usage is TRBJ1-4; D perhaps matches TRBD1 (5 bases). CDR3 length equals 16 residues. V was pared by 4 bases and J by 8 bases, with 21 bases between. Germline-derived CDR1 and CDR2 are SGHRS and YFSETQ. CDR3 bases: TGCGCCAGCAGCCTCGAGGGCAGGGCGTATTGGGAAAAACTGTTTTTT. Protein product: CASSLEGRAYWEKLFF.